One and the same sample provided the 25 T cell receptor beta chains below, sequenced in a study of T cells in Graves' hyperthyroidism and ophthalmopathy. The TCR beta CDR3 regions underwent amplification using RNA transcripts as the source. HTBI primers were used for first-round RT-PCR of the TCR CDR3. MiXCR was run by TCRdb on the multiplex PCR reads, yielding one entry per CDR3 protein. In the table there are 530,000 or so distinct CDR3 sequences, roughly a sixth of which are singletons. The sample consisted of blood. All receptors derive from a woman in her late teens or twenties with Graves' ophthalmopathy.

A word on this clonotype: A read error may produce the germline difference seen at one junction end. The genes are TRBV28 and TRBJ2-2; maybe TRBD2 (5 bases). Germline assignment: CDR1 MDHEN and CDR2 SYDVKM. The CDR3 is made up of 14 amino acids. CDR3: CASSLFVEAGELFF. The CDR3 region has the DNA TGTGCCAGCAGCTTATTCGTGGAGGCCGGGGAGCTGTTTTTT.

This clonotype showed up just a few times. V gene TRBV29-1 combines with J gene TRBJ2-7; 9 nucleotides align to TRBD1. CDR1 is SQVTM and CDR2 is ANQGSEA in the germline V gene. CDR3 length equals 13 residues. The ends lost 6 bases at V and 1 base at J; junction bases unmatched: 4. CDR3 amino acids: CSVTGGDSYEQYF. The CDR3 DNA reads as TGCAGCGTGACAGGGGGGGATTCCTACGAGCAGTACTTC.

This clonotype was seen at least ten times. The chain uses TRBV30 and TRBJ2-7; TRBD1 matches at 7 bases. V gave up 5 bases and J gave up 7 bases; unmatched junction bases: 17. The CDR3 spans 15 residues. Germline-derived CDR1 and CDR2 are GTSNPN and SVGIG (reference sequence). The CDR3 DNA reads TGTGCCTGGGGAACTCTCCGGGACAGAGTTGGGGAGCAGTACTTC. Protein product: CAWGTLRDRVGEQYF. The full variable domain, its missing parts supplied by reference TRBV30 and TRBJ2-7, is SQTIHQWPATLVQPVGSPLSLECTVEGTSNPNLYWYRQAAGRGLQLLFYSVGIGQISSEVPQNLSASRPQDRQFILSSKKLLLSDSGFYLCAWGTLRDRVGEQYFGPGTRLTVT.

This clonotype was seen repeatedly, ten times or more. This chain uses TRBV9 with TRBJ2-7; 8 bases map to TRBD2. The CDR3 has 16 residues. The V gene end was trimmed by 0 bases and the J gene end by 5 bases; junction bases not matched to a gene: 10. Looked up from germline, CDR1 is SGDLS and CDR2 is YYNGEE. The CDR3 nucleotides are TGTGCCAGCAGCGTAGGAAGTAGCGGGAACTACGACGAGCAGTACTTC. Translation: CASSVGSSGNYDEQYF.

The chain links TRBV4-3 to TRBJ2-4, with a tentative D call TRBD1 (6 bases). V was shortened by 0 bases and J by 7 bases, with 10 bases between the two germline ends. Per the germline V gene, CDR1 is LGHNA and CDR2 is YSLEER. CDR3 length equals 14 residues. This CDR3 reads CASSQEDSGNIQYF. The CDR3 DNA follows: TGCGCCAGCAGCCAAGAGGACAGTGGGAACATTCAGTACTTC.

This clonotype was counted a few times. This chain links TRBV6-1 with TRBJ1-2; a weak D match, TRBD1 (6 bases). Looked up from germline, CDR1 is MNHNS and CDR2 is SASEGT. V lost 5 bases and J 8 bases, leaving 12 bases between the germline ends. CDR3 size: 12 residues. CDR3 coding DNA: TGTGCCAGCAGTCCAACAGGGAGAGGCTACACCTTC. Translation: CASSPTGRGYTF.

This clonotype was observed a handful of times. This rearrangement joins TRBV7-3 to TRBJ2-5; D unresolved. Germline-derived CDR1 and CDR2 are SGHTA and FQGTGA. The CDR3 is 15 residues long. Trimming took 7 bases from V and 2 from J, leaving 17 bases between them. In DNA form, the CDR3 reads TGTGCCAGCACGCCACCTAGGCCGGAACAAGAGACCCAGTACTTC. It translates to CASTPPRPEQETQYF. Full variable domain (remainder filled in from reference TRBV7-3 and TRBJ2-5): GAGVSQTPSNKVTEKGKYVELRCDPISGHTALYWYRQSLGQGPEFLIYFQGTGAADDSGLPNDRFFAVRPEGSVSTLKIQRTERGDSAVYLCASTPPRPEQETQYFGPGTRLLVL.

The chain is built from TRBV4-3 and TRBJ2-1; 8 nucleotides line up with TRBD1. V shed 1 base, J shed 2 bases, and the junction held 4 bases outside the gene matches. The length of the CDR3 is 16 residues. Germline V gives CDR1 LGHNA, CDR2 YSLEER. The CDR3 reads CASSQGAGGPYNEQFF. The CDR3 nucleotides read TGCGCCAGCAGCCAAGGGGCAGGGGGCCCCTACAATGAGCAGTTCTTC.

The V and J genes are TRBV12-3 or TRBV12-4 and TRBJ2-1; weak D call: TRBD2 (6 bases). The CDR3 loop spans 14 amino acids. V was shortened by 10 bases and J by 8 bases, with 21 bases between the two germline ends. CDR3 sequence (DNA): TGTGCCACTTTGGGGGACTGGTTGGGCGATGAGCAGTTCTTC. Its translation is CATLGDWLGDEQFF.

Remarks on this clonotype: With a much larger clone just one base away, this may be a read error. The chain joins TRBV11-2 to TRBJ2-7; the D is unclear. The CDR3 totals 13 residues. Germline V gene data show CDR1 as SGHAT and CDR2 as FQNNGV. CDR3: CASWKTSSYEQCF. The CDR3 DNA sequence: TGTGCCAGCTGGAAAACCAGCTCCTACGAGCAGTGCTTC. Filled out from reference TRBV11-2 and TRBJ2-7, the complete variable domain reads EAGVAQSPRYKIIEKRQSVAFWCNPISGHATLYWYQQILGQGPKLLIQFQNNGVVDDSQLPKDRFSAERLKGVDSTLKIQPAKLEDSAVYLCASWKTSSYEQCFGPGTRLTVT.

This clonotype occurred a few times. V and J are TRBV7-3 and TRBJ1-1; TRBD1 matches at 7 bases. After removal of 1 base from V and 5 bases from J, the junction contained 10 bases not matched to a gene. The CDR3 totals 16 residues. Germline values: CDR1 SGHTA, CDR2 FQGTGA. The CDR3 sequence: CASSLSGLAGGTEAFF. CDR3 in DNA: TGTGCCAGCAGCTTAAGTGGGCTCGCAGGGGGGACTGAAGCTTTCTTT.

The V call is TRBV9, the J call TRBJ1-3; 7 bases agree with TRBD1. Germline V gives CDR1 SGDLS, CDR2 YYNGEE. V lost 4 bases and J lost 4; bases outside the gene matches: 5. CDR3 length: 14 residues. The CDR3 DNA follows: TGTGCCAGCAGCACCCGGGACAGAGGAAACACCATATATTTT. Protein: CASSTRDRGNTIYF.

This clonotype was observed a few times. The rearrangement links TRBV20-1 to TRBJ2-2, with unresolved D. Germline-derived CDR1 and CDR2 are DFQATT and SNEGSKA (reference sequence). This CDR3 has 17 residues. The V and J ends lost 3 bases and 4 bases respectively, with 21 bases between them. The CDR3 nucleotides are TGCAGTGCTAGCGAGCCGCCCTTTCCATTCCCCACCGGGGAGCTGTTTTTT. Translated: CSASEPPFPFPTGELFF.

J is TRBJ1-1 and V is TRBV6-2 or TRBV6-3; TRBD1 agrees at 7 bases. The CDR3 is 14 residues long. J was trimmed by 7 bases and V by 3 bases; bases with no gene match: 8. The germline V gene has CDR1 MNHEY and CDR2 SVGEGT. The CDR3 spells CASSYDRAGDEAFF. CDR3 nucleotides: TGTGCCAGCAGTTATGACAGGGCTGGTGATGAAGCTTTCTTT.

This clonotype has a count of ten or more. J is TRBJ1-5 and V is TRBV12-3 or TRBV12-4; D remains ambiguous. The CDR3 length is 15 residues. V was cut by 6 bases and J by 0 bases, with 12 bases left in between. This CDR3 reads CASRIEAYSNQPQHF. CDR3 DNA sequence: TGTGCCAGCAGGATCGAAGCTTATAGCAATCAGCCCCAGCATTTT.

This clonotype was recorded at least ten times. This sequence joins TRBV12-3 or TRBV12-4 and TRBJ1-2, with 8 bases aligning to TRBD1. This CDR3 has 14 amino acids. J was trimmed by 5 bases and V by 6 bases; bases with no gene match: 8. For the CDR3, the DNA is TGTGCCAGCAGCTCCGGACAGGGACGGTATGGCTACACCTTC. It encodes CASSSGQGRYGYTF.

This clonotype occurred many times. The chain carries TRBV13 and TRBJ2-1; no firm D call. V gave up 0 bases and J gave up 6 bases, with 12 bases separating them. Germline CDR1 reads PRHDT; CDR2 reads FYEKMQ (reference sequence). The CDR3 runs 15 residues. The DNA of the CDR3 is TGTGCCAGCAGCTTAGGCCCGGGCATACCCAATGAGCAGTTCTTC. Its translation: CASSLGPGIPNEQFF. The variable domain in full, completed from reference TRBV13 and TRBJ2-1, reads AAGVIQSPRHLIKEKRETATLKCYPIPRHDTVYWYQQGPGQDPQFLISFYEKMQSDKGSIPDRFSAQQFSDYHSELNMSSLELGDSALYFCASSLGPGIPNEQFFGPGTRLTVL.

This clonotype has a count of ten or more. As DNA, the CDR3 is TGTGCCAGCAGTTTCGATGCCCTAACAGGGGATCACTCTGGAAACACCATATATTTT. Protein product: CASSFDALTGDHSGNTIYF. This chain connects TRBV28 to TRBJ1-3; 7 bases agree with TRBD1. Germline values: CDR1 MDHEN, CDR2 SYDVKM. This CDR3 is built from 19 residues. V was pared by 3 bases and J by 0 bases, with 14 bases of the junction left unmatched.

This clonotype was detected many times. This chain connects TRBV5-1 to TRBJ2-1; a weak D match, TRBD2 (6 bases). The germline V and J ends were trimmed by 4 bases and 11 bases, with 16 bases remaining between them. Germline assignment: CDR1 SGHRS and CDR2 YFSETQ. This CDR3 spans 13 amino acids. For the CDR3, the DNA is TGCGCCAGCAGCCCGGCACCTAGCGACCAGCAGTTCTTC. Protein product: CASSPAPSDQQFF.

The rearrangement links TRBV25-1 to TRBJ1-1; the match to TRBD1 covers 11 bases. Trimming at V came to 8 bases and at J to 5 bases, leaving 7 bases not matched to a gene. Germline V lookup: CDR1 MGHDK, CDR2 SYGVNS. The CDR3 sequence is 14 residues long. The CDR3 spells CASAGTGGRTEAFF. CDR3 bases: TGTGCCAGCGCCGGGACAGGGGGACGTACTGAAGCTTTCTTT.

In this sample, this clonotype turned up a few times. The V gene is TRBV2, the J gene TRBJ1-4; no clear D. V was cut by 7 bases and J by 7 bases, with 13 bases left in between. Germline CDR1 is SNHLY and CDR2 is FYNNEI. The CDR3 runs 13 residues. The CDR3 here is CASTQSGREKLFF. The CDR3 nucleotides are TGTGCCAGCACACAATCCGGGCGTGAAAAACTGTTTTTT.

This clonotype was seen only a few times. DNA of the CDR3: TGTGCCACCAGCAGAGAAGCGCCCAACTCCTACAATGAGCAGTTCTTC. The encoded protein is CATSREAPNSYNEQFF. This chain joins TRBV15 and TRBJ2-1; D remains ambiguous. The CDR3 runs to 16 residues. Germline CDR1 LNHNV, CDR2 YYDKDF (reference sequence). V was clipped by 0 bases and J by 0 bases, with 9 bases between them.

This clonotype was counted at least ten times. The chain employs TRBV27 and TRBJ2-1; a weak D match, TRBD2 (6 bases). V shed 8 bases and J shed 0 bases, with 11 bases lying between them. Germline CDR1 and CDR2: MNHEY and SMNVEV (reference sequence). This CDR3 has 14 residues. This chain's CDR3 is CASGDGSSYNEQFF. The CDR3 DNA sequence: TGTGCCAGCGGGGACGGGAGCTCCTACAATGAGCAGTTCTTC.

This clonotype appeared many times. The chain couples TRBV11-3 to TRBJ2-1; D ambiguous. CDR3 size: 14 residues. Trimming took off 4 bases at V and 9 bases at J, with 16 bases between the two ends. Germline CDR1 is SGHNT and CDR2 is YENEEA. CDR3 bases: TGTGCCAGCAGCTACCTGCAGGATGGTGCTGAGCAGTTCTTC. As protein: CASSYLQDGAEQFF.

The V gene is TRBV24-1, the J gene TRBJ2-1; TRBD2 aligns across 9 bases. V dropped 2 bases and J dropped 9; count of bases not matched to a gene: 13. There are 17 residues in the CDR3. Germline V lookup: CDR1 KGHDR, CDR2 SFDVKD. The CDR3 DNA follows: TGTGCCACCAGTGATTCCCTCCAAGCGGGGGGTCTAGGTGAGCAGTTCTTC. This translates into CATSDSLQAGGLGEQFF.